The clone carrying this TCR beta chain has just a few counts. What it recognizes is unknown. The data belong to a study of T cells after yellow fever vaccination. Germline assignment: CDR1 MNHEY and CDR2 SVGEGT. V was cut by 8 bases and J by 6 bases, with 7 bases left in between. This CDR3 contains 11 residues. Findings and caveats of the study: Contamination of FACS-sorted repertoires by abundant clonotypes from the bulk population could occur.

From the 5' RACE reads, TCRdb called clonotypes with MiXCR, one entry per CDR3 protein. The sample contains about 340,000 distinct CDR3 sequences, around 13% of which appear only once. The specimen comprised CD4+ T cells sorted from PBMCs, sampled 15 days after the yellow fever booster vaccination. This chain connects TRBV6-2 or TRBV6-3 to TRBJ2-2; D remains ambiguous. This clonotype was obtained from a man between 18 and 29 years old who received the YFV17D yellow fever vaccine. This chain's CDR3 is CASLQAGELFF. For the CDR3, the DNA is TGTGCCAGCCTTCAGGCCGGGGAGCTGTTTTTT.